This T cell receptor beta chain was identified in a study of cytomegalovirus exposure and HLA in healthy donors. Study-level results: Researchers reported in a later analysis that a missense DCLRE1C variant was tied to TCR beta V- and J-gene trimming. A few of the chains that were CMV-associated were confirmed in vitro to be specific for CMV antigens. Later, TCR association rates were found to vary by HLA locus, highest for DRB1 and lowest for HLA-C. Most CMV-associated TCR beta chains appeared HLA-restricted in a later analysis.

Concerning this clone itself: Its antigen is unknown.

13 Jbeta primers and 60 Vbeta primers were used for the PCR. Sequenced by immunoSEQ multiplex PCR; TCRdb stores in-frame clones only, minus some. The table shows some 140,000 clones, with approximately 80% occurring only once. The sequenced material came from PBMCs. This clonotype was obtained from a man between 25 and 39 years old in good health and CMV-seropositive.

This CDR3 reads CAISEHGGAYEQYF. The CDR3 nucleotides read TGTGCCATCAGTGAGCACGGGGGTGCCTACGAGCAGTACTTC. The V and J genes are TRBV10-3 and TRBJ2-5; tentative D call: TRBD2 (6 bases). The J call is in doubt because the DNA end fits TRBJ2-7 better. Germline lookup yields CDR1 ENHRY and CDR2 SYGVKD. The CDR3 covers 14 residues.